The 28 T cell receptor beta chains given below trace back to one sample, sequenced in a study of cytomegalovirus exposure and HLA in healthy donors. Data came from immunoSEQ multiplex PCR; TCRdb stores just in-frame clones and leaves some out. The repertoire holds 300,000 to 450,000 clones, with roughly 88% as singletons. Sample: PBMCs. These receptors originate from a woman aged 18-35 years in good health and CMV-seronegative.

The J gene is TRBJ1-1, the V gene TRBV7-8; perhaps TRBD1 as D (5 bases). The CDR3 totals 15 residues. Germline CDR1 reads SGHVS; CDR2 reads FQNEAQ. V lost 2 bases and J 3 bases, leaving 13 bases between the germline ends. In DNA, the CDR3 is TGTGCCAGCAGCTTAATGGCAGGGTTTGACACTGAAGCTTTCTTT. Its protein is CASSLMAGFDTEAFF.

The chain carries TRBV15 and TRBJ1-3; tentatively, D is TRBD1 (6 bases). V was clipped by 8 bases and J by 7 bases, with 21 bases between them. The CDR3 covers 15 residues. Germline V gene lookup returns CDR1 LNHNV and CDR2 YYDKDF (reference sequence). The CDR3 is CATRPSRGRRNTIYF. The CDR3 DNA reads TGTGCCACCCGACCTAGCAGGGGAAGACGGAACACCATATATTTT.

The chain has TRBV6-4 and TRBJ2-2, with TRBD2 matching 9 bases. After removal of 5 bases from V and 6 bases from J, the junction contained 7 bases not matched to a gene. The germline gives CDR1 MRHNA, CDR2 SNTAGT. The CDR3 contains 15 residues. The CDR3 coding sequence is TGTGCCAGCAGTCGCAGTAGCGGGAGCGCCGGGGAGCTGTTTTTT. This encodes CASSRSSGSAGELFF.

This chain joins TRBV14 and TRBJ2-1; 7 bases fit TRBD2. The germline V gene encodes CDR1 SGHDN and CDR2 FVKESK. This CDR3 comprises 14 residues. V gave up 0 bases and J gave up 8 bases; unmatched junction bases: 4. The CDR3 is CASSQELGGYEQFF. CDR3 DNA: TGTGCCAGCAGCCAAGAACTCGGGGGGTATGAGCAGTTCTTC. The variable domain in full, completed from reference TRBV14 and TRBJ2-1, reads EAGVTQFPSHSVIEKGQTVTLRCDPISGHDNLYWYRRVMGKEIKFLLHFVKESKQDESGMPNNRFLAERTGGTYSTLKVQPAELEDSGVYFCASSQELGGYEQFFGPGTRLTVL.

The chain joins TRBV5-1 to TRBJ1-2, with D possibly matching TRBD1 (6 bases). The V end lost 2 bases, the J end lost 8 bases, and 22 bases lay between the germline ends. CDR3 length: 16 residues. CDR1 is SGHRS and CDR2 is YFSETQ in the germline V gene. DNA of the CDR3: TGCGCCAGCAGCTTTACTGGCCGGGACAACCGAGAGGGCTACACCTTC. Amino acids: CASSFTGRDNREGYTF.

The CDR3 is CASSMAGLGDQPQHF. In DNA, the CDR3 is TGTGCCAGCAGCATGGCGGGCCTCGGGGATCAGCCCCAGCATTTT. The gene calls are TRBV21-1 and TRBJ1-5. TRBV21-1 has pseudogene status. The CDR3 is made up of 15 amino acids.

The V and J genes are TRBV9 and TRBJ2-2, with no clear D. The length of the CDR3 is 13 residues. V lost 2 bases and J lost 5, with 7 bases in between. Germline V lookup: CDR1 SGDLS, CDR2 YYNGEE. CDR3 residues: CASSVGFTGELFF. CDR3 coding DNA: TGTGCCAGCAGCGTCGGGTTTACCGGGGAGCTGTTTTTT.

This chain links TRBV5-1 with TRBJ2-3, with a possible D match to TRBD2 (6 bases). The CDR3 is 15 residues long. Trimming removed 0 bases at V and 1 base at J, with 9 bases between. Germline CDR1 and CDR2: SGHRS and YFSETQ. The CDR3 DNA follows: TGCGCCAGCAGCTTGGAAACTAGCCGCACAGATACGCAGTATTTT. Residues: CASSLETSRTDTQYF.

V and J are TRBV5-1 and TRBJ1-6; tentative D call: TRBD1 (5 bases). The CDR3 spans 17 residues. The V gene lost 3 bases and the J gene lost 0 bases, with 13 bases spanning the gap. The germline V gene has CDR1 SGHRS and CDR2 YFSETQ. This CDR3 is CASSSSGLSSYNSPLHF. The CDR3 DNA sequence: TGCGCCAGCAGCTCTTCAGGGCTTAGCTCCTATAATTCACCCCTCCACTTT.

This clone occurred once. The CDR3 coding sequence is TGCGCCAGCAGCGTGACACCGAGCTCCTACGAGCAGTACTTC. This encodes CASSVTPSSYEQYF. This chain connects TRBV5-1 to TRBJ2-7; no reliable D call. Germline V gene lookup returns CDR1 SGHRS and CDR2 YFSETQ. V was shortened by 4 bases and J by 0 bases, with 11 bases between the two germline ends. The length of the CDR3 is 14 residues.

The rearrangement links TRBV28 to TRBJ2-7, with 13 bases aligning to TRBD2. Germline CDR1 MDHEN, CDR2 SYDVKM. The CDR3 is 17 residues long. Losses at the gene ends were 1 base for V and 2 bases for J; bases not matched to a gene: 5. CDR3 residues: CASSLYDGLAGAYEQYF. The CDR3 nucleotides read TGTGCCAGCAGTTTATATGACGGACTAGCGGGGGCCTACGAGCAGTACTTC.

CDR3 amino acids: CAIRTGANTEAFF. The DNA for the CDR3 is TGTGCCATCCGGACAGGGGCGAACACTGAAGCTTTCTTT. This chain joins TRBV28 and TRBJ1-1; 9 bases map to TRBD1. This CDR3 has 13 amino acids. V dropped 10 bases and J dropped 1; count of bases not matched to a gene: 4. Per germline, CDR1 MDHEN and CDR2 SYDVKM.

The genes are TRBV15 and TRBJ1-2; perhaps TRBD1 as D (5 bases). CDR1 and CDR2 from the germline V gene are LNHNV and YYDKDF (reference sequence). V dropped 1 base and J dropped 2 bases, with 11 bases sitting between them. The CDR3 is 15 amino acids. The CDR3 spells CATSRVMGRNYGYTF. CDR3 nucleotides: TGTGCCACCAGCAGAGTTATGGGGCGGAACTATGGCTACACCTTC.

CDR3 sequence: CASSLGTGNPGNTIYF. DNA for the CDR3: TGTGCCAGCAGCCTGGGGACAGGGAATCCTGGAAACACCATATATTTT. The V call is TRBV5-4, the J call TRBJ1-3; 9 nucleotides align to TRBD1. This CDR3 has 16 amino acids. Germline loops: CDR1 SGHNT, CDR2 YYREEE (reference sequence). V was clipped by 4 bases and J by 2 bases; unmatched bases: 7. Using reference TRBV5-4 and TRBJ1-3 for the parts outside the CDR3, the full variable domain is ETGVTQSPTHLIKTRGQQVTLRCSSQSGHNTVSWYQQALGQGPQFIFQYYREEENGRGNFPPRFSGLQFPNYSSELNVNALELDDSALYLCASSLGTGNPGNTIYFGEGSWLTVV.

The chain combines TRBV7-2 with TRBJ1-1, with D uncertain. V lost 2 bases, J lost 1 base, and 5 bases lay in between. The germline CDR1 and CDR2 sequences are SGHTA and FQGNSA. The CDR3 has 13 residues. CDR3 sequence reads: CASSLHRNTEAFF. The CDR3, as DNA: TGTGCCAGCAGCTTACACAGGAACACTGAAGCTTTCTTT.

In its sample, this clone was seen a few times. The gene calls are TRBV28 and TRBJ2-7, with unresolved D. Per germline, CDR1 MDHEN and CDR2 SYDVKM. V was shortened by 3 bases and J by 7 bases, with 10 bases between the two germline ends. The CDR3 sequence is 12 residues long. CDR3 nucleotides: TGTGCCAGCAGTTTCCCTATGGAGGAGCAGTACTTC. Amino acids: CASSFPMEEQYF.

The chain is built from TRBV1 and TRBJ2-1; no check of the table's D call, TRBD2, against the DNA was made. TRBV1 is a listed pseudogene. CDR3 length equals 14 residues. The CDR3 is CTSSRRGGQDEQFF. DNA of the CDR3: TGCACCAGCAGCCGGCGGGGGGGCCAGGATGAGCAGTTCTTC.

V usage is TRBV28 and J usage is TRBJ1-4; D possibly corresponds to TRBD1 (5 bases). The CDR3 extends over 19 amino acids. In germline, CDR1 is MDHEN, CDR2 SYDVKM. Deletions cut 2 bases from V and 2 bases from J, with 21 bases between. CDR3 DNA sequence: TGTGCCAGCAGTTTAAGCTTACGTTGGGGCGCTGGGACTAATGAAAAACTGTTTTTT. Amino acids: CASSLSLRWGAGTNEKLFF.

The J gene is TRBJ2-1, the V gene TRBV29-1, with D possibly TRBD1 on 5 matching bases. CDR3 length: 14 amino acids. Germline CDR1 is SQVTM and CDR2 is ANQGSEA. V was trimmed by 0 bases and J by 4 bases, leaving 10 bases between them. The CDR3 DNA sequence: TGCAGCGTTGAAGATCTAGGGGATTACAATGAGCAGTTCTTC. Its translation is CSVEDLGDYNEQFF.

V usage is TRBV2 and J usage is TRBJ2-5; D may be TRBD2 (8 bases). Germline CDR1 reads SNHLY; CDR2 reads FYNNEI. Between the trimmed V and J ends, which lost 8 bases and 1 base, there was a span of 23 bases. The CDR3 contains 17 residues. CDR3 coding DNA: TGTGCCAGCGAGGAGGGGGCGCGGGAGGTGCGCCAAGAGACCCAGTACTTC. Protein product: CASEEGAREVRQETQYF.

V is TRBV18 and J is TRBJ2-7; D might be TRBD1 (6 bases). Trimming took 6 bases from V and 3 from J, leaving 6 bases between them. Per the germline V gene, CDR1 is KGHSH and CDR2 is LQKENI. This CDR3 has 11 residues. The CDR3, as DNA: TGTGCCAGCTCGGACAGCTACGAGCAGTACTTC. As protein: CASSDSYEQYF.

The table lists this clone with a count of one. CDR3 protein: CASNGGANTDTQYF. The CDR3 region has the DNA TGTGCCAGCAACGGCGGGGCCAACACAGATACGCAGTATTTT. The chain joins TRBV2 to TRBJ2-3; a possible D gene is TRBD2 (6 bases). CDR3 length: 14 residues. Deletions cut 7 bases from V and 2 bases from J, with 13 bases between. Per the germline V gene, CDR1 is SNHLY and CDR2 is FYNNEI.

This clone was seen more than once but under ten times. The rearrangement links TRBV28 to TRBJ1-2; no definite D call. V shed 5 bases and J shed 9 bases, with 10 bases lying between them. This CDR3 is 11 amino acids long. CDR1 MDHEN and CDR2 SYDVKM come from the germline V gene. The CDR3 DNA reads TGTGCCAGCAGTCTCTCCGCTAGCTACACCTTC. This sequence encodes CASSLSASYTF.

J is TRBJ2-7 and V is TRBV5-5; 11 bases are a match to TRBD2. Trimming cost V 2 bases and J 3 bases; bases outside gene matches: 7. The germline CDR1 and CDR2 sequences are SGHKS and YYEKEE (reference sequence). This CDR3 region has 16 residues. CDR3 residues: CASSFATSGSLYEQYF. In DNA, the CDR3 is TGTGCCAGCAGCTTTGCCACTAGCGGGAGTCTCTACGAGCAGTACTTC. Variable domain in full (rest from reference TRBV5-5 and TRBJ2-7): DAGVTQSPTHLIKTRGQQVTLRCSPISGHKSVSWYQQVLGQGPQFIFQYYEKEERGRGNFPDRFSARQFPNYSSELNVNALLLGDSALYLCASSFATSGSLYEQYFGPGTRLTVT.

A word on this clone: Other DNA sequences in the sample encode the same CDR3. This chain links TRBV5-1 with TRBJ2-7, with 9 positions matching TRBD2. J lost 4 bases, V lost 3 bases, and 8 bases had no gene match. The V gene's germline CDR1 is SGHRS and CDR2 YFSETQ. This CDR3 is built from 15 residues. CDR3 amino acids: CASSYYSGSGYEQYF. In DNA, the CDR3 is TGCGCCAGCAGCTATTATAGCGGGAGCGGGTACGAGCAGTACTTC.

The chain carries TRBV30 and TRBJ2-3; weak D call: TRBD2 (5 bases). This CDR3 is built from 14 residues. Germline V lookup: CDR1 GTSNPN, CDR2 SVGIG (reference sequence). V was pared by 2 bases and J by 3 bases, with 12 bases between. CDR3 sequence: CAWSNLGATDTQYF. In nucleotides, the CDR3 is TGTGCCTGGAGTAATTTGGGAGCAACAGATACGCAGTATTTT.

This chain joins TRBV7-9 and TRBJ2-7; 7 bases fit TRBD1. Germline-derived CDR1 and CDR2 are SEHNR and FQNEAQ (reference sequence). The CDR3 sequence is 14 residues long. With V trimmed by 1 base and J by 5 bases, 5 bases remained unmatched. The CDR3 DNA reads TGTGCCAGCAGCTTAGTGGTAGGGGGCCACGAGCAGTACTTC. Protein sequence: CASSLVVGGHEQYF. Filled out from reference TRBV7-9 and TRBJ2-7, the complete variable domain reads DTGVSQNPRHKITKRGQNVTFRCDPISEHNRLYWYRQTLGQGPEFLTYFQNEAQLEKSRLLSDRFSAERPKGSFSTLEIQRTEQGDSAMYLCASSLVVGGHEQYFGPGTRLTVT.

CDR3 sequence (DNA): TGTGCCAGCAGCTCGTCGACTAGCGGGGGAACCGGGGAGCTGTTTTTT. Encoded protein: CASSSSTSGGTGELFF. This chain joins TRBV7-9 and TRBJ2-2; 12 nucleotides line up with TRBD2. Germline V CDR1 and CDR2: SEHNR, FQNEAQ (reference sequence). The CDR3 covers 16 residues. Trimming cost V 4 bases and J 5 bases; bases outside gene matches: 5.